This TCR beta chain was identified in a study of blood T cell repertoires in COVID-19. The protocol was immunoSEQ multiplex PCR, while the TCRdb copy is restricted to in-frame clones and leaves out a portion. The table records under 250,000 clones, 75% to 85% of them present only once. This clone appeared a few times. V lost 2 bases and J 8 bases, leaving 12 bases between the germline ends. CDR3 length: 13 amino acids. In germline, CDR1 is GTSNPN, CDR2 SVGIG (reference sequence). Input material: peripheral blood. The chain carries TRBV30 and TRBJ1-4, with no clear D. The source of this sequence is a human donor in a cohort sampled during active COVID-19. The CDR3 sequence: CAWSKRAGEKLFF. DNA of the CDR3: TGTGCCTGGAGTAAGCGTGCCGGAGAAAAACTGTTTTTT.